These 20 T cell receptor beta chains originate from one sample sequenced in a study of cytomegalovirus exposure and HLA in healthy donors listed by TCRdb under 2017. The library was made by the immunoSEQ multiplex PCR assay. A mixture of 60 forward primers for TCR Vbeta segments and 13 reverse primers for TCR Jbeta segments was used in the multiplex PCR. Here the immuneACCESS table is served through TCRdb, limited to in-frame sequences with V and J called. Missing clones are a known gap in these copies; in checked studies unresolved V genes cover under half, and the rest lacks a known reason. The sample records around 81,000 clones, over 55% of which are singletons. The ten biggest clones cover approximately 5.8% of the sample. Sequences were obtained from PBMCs. These receptors originate from a man aged 25-45 years in good health and CMV-seropositive.

In its sample, this clone was seen a few times. The rearrangement links TRBV7-9 to TRBJ2-3; D is perhaps TRBD1 (6 bases). Germline V gene data show CDR1 as SEHNR and CDR2 as FQNEAQ (reference sequence). The CDR3 runs to 15 residues. The germline V and J ends were trimmed by 4 bases and 4 bases, with 15 bases remaining between them. The CDR3 here is CASSSFRQVPDTQYF. The CDR3 DNA sequence: TGTGCCAGCAGCTCCTTCAGACAGGTACCAGATACGCAGTATTTT.

The chain combines TRBV9 with TRBJ2-3, with 8 bases fitting TRBD2. CDR3 length: 17 residues. Germline CDR1 is SGDLS and CDR2 is YYNGEE. Losses at the gene ends were 0 bases for V and 4 bases for J; bases not matched to a gene: 10. The CDR3 DNA sequence: TGTGCCAGCAGCGTAGGGTCCTGGGGCGGGGGGTCAGATACGCAGTATTTT. As protein: CASSVGSWGGGSDTQYF.

The chain joins TRBV5-1 to TRBJ1-2; D is possibly TRBD1 (6 bases). The V gene's germline CDR1 is SGHRS and CDR2 YFSETQ. V lost 4 bases and J 0 bases, leaving 13 bases between the germline ends. The CDR3 has 15 amino acids. The CDR3 region has the DNA TGCGCCAGCAGCAATACAGGGATAGCTAACTATGGCTACACCTTC. Amino acid sequence: CASSNTGIANYGYTF.

The chain recombines TRBV6-6 with TRBJ2-5; 9 nucleotides agree with TRBD1. The closer fit of TRBJ2-7 to the DNA end suggests the J call may be wrong. The CDR3 runs to 13 residues. Germline CDR1 is MNHNY and CDR2 is SVGAGI (reference sequence). The CDR3 loop is CASRDRVGYEQYF. The CDR3 DNA is TGTGCCAGCCGGGACAGGGTGGGCTACGAGCAGTACTTC.

CDR3 nucleotides: TGTGCCAGCAGCAGTAGCGGGGAGGCCTTCTCCTACGAGCAGTACTTC. It encodes CASSSSGEAFSYEQYF. The V call is TRBV7-9, the J call TRBJ2-7; 8 nucleotides agree with TRBD2. CDR1 and CDR2 (germline): SEHNR, FQNEAQ (reference sequence). Trimming removed 5 bases from V and 0 bases from J; junction bases left unmatched: 9. The CDR3 extends over 16 amino acids.

This chain uses TRBV28 with TRBJ1-2; 8 bases fit TRBD1. The CDR3 runs 12 residues. J gave up 5 bases and V 6 bases, and 2 bases lay outside the gene matches. Per germline, CDR1 MDHEN and CDR2 SYDVKM. CDR3 nucleotide sequence: TGTGCCAGCAGGGGGACAGGTTATGGCTACACCTTC. Translated, it gives CASRGTGYGYTF.

In this sample, this clone turned up once. The junction departs from germline at one end; a sequencing error may be responsible. The chain carries TRBV6-5 and TRBJ1-2; TRBD1 matches 9 bases. This CDR3 contains 16 residues. Germline loops: CDR1 MNHEY, CDR2 SVGAGI. The CDR3 loop is CASSSLDRGFNYGYAF. CDR3 in DNA: TGTGCCAGCAGTTCCCTGGACAGGGGCTTTAACTATGGCTACGCCTTC.

The CDR3 is CASSLTPTSEVYEQYF. CDR3 nucleotide sequence: TGTGCCAGCAGCTTAACCCCGACTAGCGAGGTGTACGAGCAGTACTTC. The chain combines TRBV7-3 with TRBJ2-7; 8 positions agree with TRBD2. CDR3 length equals 16 residues. Germline values: CDR1 SGHTA, CDR2 FQGTGA. J gave up 4 bases and V 0 bases, and 8 bases lay outside the gene matches.

This clone was found once. CDR3 coding DNA: TGCAGCGTAGTCGGAGGTAGTAGAAACATTCAGTACTTC. Its protein is CSVVGGSRNIQYF. V gene TRBV29-1 combines with J gene TRBJ2-4, with a weak D call TRBD2 (5 bases). Trimming stripped 6 bases from V and 6 bases from J, with 15 bases between. This CDR3 has 13 residues. Germline V gene lookup returns CDR1 SQVTM and CDR2 ANQGSEA.

The chain has TRBV25-1 and TRBJ2-1; TRBD2 agrees at 10 bases. This CDR3 region has 17 residues. The V and J ends lost 5 bases and 6 bases, in that order; junction bases with no gene match: 13. In germline, CDR1 is MGHDK, CDR2 SYGVNS. The CDR3 is CASSPQAGGSRGNEQFF. The CDR3 coding sequence is TGTGCCAGCAGTCCACAAGCGGGAGGGAGCAGGGGCAATGAGCAGTTCTTC.

The chain is built from TRBV7-9 and TRBJ1-1; 9 bases fit TRBD1. The CDR3 runs 17 residues. Germline values: CDR1 SEHNR, CDR2 FQNEAQ (reference sequence). V lost 0 bases and J lost 3; bases outside the gene matches: 8. The CDR3 nucleotides are TGTGCCAGCAGCTTAGCAGGATTCGGGACAGGGCACACTGAAGCTTTCTTT. It yields the protein CASSLAGFGTGHTEAFF. Combining the CDR3 with reference TRBV7-9 and TRBJ1-1 gives the whole variable domain DTGVSQNPRHKITKRGQNVTFRCDPISEHNRLYWYRQTLGQGPEFLTYFQNEAQLEKSRLLSDRFSAERPKGSFSTLEIQRTEQGDSAMYLCASSLAGFGTGHTEAFFGQGTRLTVV.

V usage is TRBV28 and J usage is TRBJ1-5; 7 bases are shared with TRBD1. CDR3 length equals 15 residues. Germline CDR1 MDHEN, CDR2 SYDVKM. Unmatched junction bases numbered 12, after V lost 8 bases and J lost 5 bases. CDR3 loop: CASSRVDRMDQPQHF. The CDR3 nucleotides are TGTGCCAGCTCTCGCGTGGACAGGATGGATCAGCCCCAGCATTTT.

The V and J genes are TRBV7-9 and TRBJ1-2, with 9 bases matching TRBD1. The CDR3 runs 15 residues. V trimming: 5 bases; J trimming: 3 bases; junction bases outside the gene matches: 7. Per the germline V gene, CDR1 is SEHNR and CDR2 is FQNEAQ (reference sequence). As DNA, the CDR3 is TGTGCCAGCAGCCGTGGACAGGGGTCCCACTATGGCTACACCTTC. The encoded protein is CASSRGQGSHYGYTF.

The count of this clone is one. The V gene is TRBV5-1, the J gene TRBJ1-6; 8 bases are a match to TRBD1. The V segment lost 4 bases and the J segment 7 bases; nucleotides outside the gene matches: 7. The length of the CDR3 is 15 residues. CDR1 and CDR2 (germline): SGHRS, YFSETQ. The CDR3 reads CASSIGQGYNSPLHF. DNA of the CDR3: TGCGCCAGCAGCATCGGACAGGGCTACAATTCACCCCTCCACTTT.

The V call is TRBV11-2, the J call TRBJ2-1, with TRBD2 matching 15 bases. The length of the CDR3 is 19 residues. The V gene end was trimmed by 2 bases and the J gene end by 4 bases; junction bases not matched to a gene: 9. The V gene's germline CDR1 is SGHAT and CDR2 FQNNGV. CDR3 nucleotide sequence: TGTGCCAGCAGCTTACTAATTGGGACTAGCGGGGGGTTATACAATGAGCAGTTCTTC. This translates into CASSLLIGTSGGLYNEQFF.

This clone was detected only a few times. The chain uses TRBV14 and TRBJ2-5, with TRBD1 identical over 8 bases. The closer fit of TRBJ2-7 to the DNA end suggests the J call may be wrong. There are 17 residues in the CDR3. Germline V lookup: CDR1 SGHDN, CDR2 FVKESK. The CDR3 is CASSQDTFRTGSYEQYF. The CDR3 DNA sequence: TGTGCCAGCAGCCAAGATACGTTTAGGACAGGGTCATACGAGCAGTACTTC.

Notes on this clone: A read error may produce the germline difference seen at one junction end. This chain uses TRBV11-2 with TRBJ1-4; D gene uncertain. Per germline, CDR1 SGHAT and CDR2 FQNNGV. This CDR3 contains 11 residues. CDR3 sequence: CASSQTTAPTF. In DNA, the CDR3 is TGTGCCAGCAGCCAGACTACGGCCCCTACTTTT.

The chain joins TRBV6-4 to TRBJ1-5; D remains unclear. Trimming pared 2 bases from V and 7 bases from J, leaving 9 bases between. There are 13 residues in the CDR3. The germline V gene has CDR1 MRHNA and CDR2 SNTAGT. The CDR3 loop is CASSDESGQPQHF. The CDR3 bases are TGTGCCAGCAGTGACGAATCGGGGCAGCCCCAGCATTTT.

V is TRBV5-1 and J is TRBJ2-2; the D gene is possibly TRBD2 (6 bases). The CDR3 covers 13 residues. The V and J ends lost 4 bases and 10 bases respectively, with 14 bases between them. Germline lookup yields CDR1 SGHRS and CDR2 YFSETQ. The CDR3 DNA follows: TGCGCCAGCAGCCAAGGACCTAGCGAGGAGCTGTTTTTT. The encoded protein is CASSQGPSEELFF.

This clone was detected once. The gene calls are TRBV2 and TRBJ2-5; TRBD1 aligns across 7 bases. The CDR3 contains 15 residues. Germline V lookup: CDR1 SNHLY, CDR2 FYNNEI. With V trimmed by 4 bases and J by 4 bases, 9 bases remained unmatched. DNA for the CDR3: TGTGCCAGCAGTGGTCAAAGACAGGGTAGAGAGACCCAGTACTTC. It encodes CASSGQRQGRETQYF.